These T cell receptor beta chains were read from a single sample in a study of cytomegalovirus exposure and HLA in healthy donors. The assay was immunoSEQ multiplex PCR, and TCRdb's table has in-frame clones only and misses some. The sample has 100,000 to 150,000 clones, and its top ten clones hold approximately 1.5%. The sequenced material came from PBMCs. These receptors were obtained from a woman between 35 and 50 years old in good health and CMV-seronegative. CDR3s include the opening cysteine and the closing phenylalanine or tryptophan. Each record gives: D gene, J gene, V gene, CDR3 protein, CDR3 DNA. D genes are given only for firm matches.

d_call: TRBD1
j_call: TRBJ1-1
v_call: TRBV4-3
cdr3_aa: CASSLIDRVGNTEAFF
cdr3_nt: TGCGCCAGCAGCCTTATTGACAGGGTAGGAAACACTGAAGCTTTCTTT

d_call: .
j_call: TRBJ1-3
v_call: TRBV19
cdr3_aa: CASSTSGNTIYF
cdr3_nt: TGTGCCAGTAGTACGTCTGGAAACACCATATATTTT

d_call: TRBD1
j_call: TRBJ1-5
v_call: TRBV28
cdr3_aa: CATKGQGVQPQHF
cdr3_nt: TGTGCCACCAAAGGGCAGGGGGTTCAGCCCCAGCATTTT

d_call: TRBD1
j_call: TRBJ1-2
v_call: TRBV6-6
cdr3_aa: CASSSLQTGPYGYTF
cdr3_nt: TGTGCCAGCAGTTCCCTGCAGACAGGGCCCTATGGCTACACCTTC

d_call: .
j_call: TRBJ1-3
v_call: TRBV6-5
cdr3_aa: CASSYSESGNTIYF
cdr3_nt: TGTGCCAGCAGTTACTCAGAGTCTGGAAACACCATATATTTT

d_call: TRBD1
j_call: TRBJ1-2
v_call: TRBV5-4
cdr3_aa: CASSPFDRGPGYTF
cdr3_nt: TGTGCCAGCAGCCCGTTCGACAGGGGTCCTGGCTACACCTTC

d_call: TRBD1
j_call: TRBJ1-2
v_call: TRBV27
cdr3_aa: CASSSGQGGYGYTF
cdr3_nt: TGTGCCAGCAGTTCAGGACAGGGTGGCTATGGCTACACCTTC

d_call: TRBD2
j_call: TRBJ2-1
v_call: TRBV4-1
cdr3_aa: CASSLASERQELAGGHEQFF
cdr3_nt: TGCGCCAGCAGCCTCGCCAGCGAAAGACAGGAACTAGCGGGGGGGCATGAGCAGTTCTTC

d_call: .
j_call: TRBJ1-4
v_call: TRBV27
cdr3_aa: CASSPRGRESEKLFF
cdr3_nt: TGTGCCAGCAGTCCCCGGGGCCGGGAGAGTGAAAAACTGTTTTTT

d_call: .
j_call: TRBJ2-7
v_call: TRBV19
cdr3_aa: CASSPVDSTYEQYF
cdr3_nt: TGTGCCAGTAGTCCGGTGGACAGCACCTACGAGCAGTACTTC

d_call: .
j_call: TRBJ2-1
v_call: TRBV7-3
cdr3_aa: CASSSGLGNEQFF
cdr3_nt: TGTGCCAGCAGCTCCGGACTTGGCAATGAGCAGTTCTTC

d_call: TRBD1
j_call: TRBJ1-1
v_call: TRBV19
cdr3_aa: CASRPGQGSNTEAFF
cdr3_nt: TGTGCCAGTAGACCGGGACAGGGATCGAACACTGAAGCTTTCTTT

d_call: .
j_call: TRBJ1-5
v_call: TRBV28
cdr3_aa: CASSFAGSNQPQHF
cdr3_nt: TGTGCCAGCAGTTTCGCAGGTAGCAATCAGCCCCAGCATTTT

d_call: .
j_call: TRBJ1-2
v_call: TRBV11-2
cdr3_aa: CASSLYSEGHGYTF
cdr3_nt: TGTGCCAGCAGCCTATACTCCGAGGGACACGGCTACACCTTC

d_call: .
j_call: TRBJ2-2
v_call: TRBV7-6
cdr3_aa: CASSPQGPQPGELFF
cdr3_nt: TGTGCCAGCAGCCCGCAGGGGCCCCAGCCCGGGGAGCTGTTTTTT

d_call: .
j_call: TRBJ2-2
v_call: TRBV9
cdr3_aa: CASSVASLLNTGELFF
cdr3_nt: TGTGCCAGCAGCGTAGCATCCCTCCTAAACACCGGGGAGCTGTTTTTT

d_call: .
j_call: TRBJ2-7
v_call: TRBV7-2
cdr3_aa: CASASNPYEQYF
cdr3_nt: TGTGCCAGCGCATCTAATCCCTACGAGCAGTACTTC

d_call: TRBD1
j_call: TRBJ1-1
v_call: TRBV28
cdr3_aa: CASSTPSRGRRAFF
cdr3_nt: TGTGCCAGCAGTACCCCGAGTAGGGGGCGAAGGGCTTTCTTT

d_call: TRBD1
j_call: TRBJ1-3
v_call: TRBV10-1
cdr3_aa: CASPDRGSGNTIYF
cdr3_nt: TGCGCCAGCCCGGACAGGGGATCTGGAAACACCATATATTTT

d_call: .
j_call: TRBJ1-5
v_call: TRBV7-9
cdr3_aa: CASSLPRQPQHF
cdr3_nt: TGTGCCAGCAGCTTACCTCGTCAGCCCCAGCATTTT

d_call: TRBD1
j_call: TRBJ1-1
v_call: TRBV18
cdr3_aa: CASSPPKTGPNTEAFF
cdr3_nt: TGTGCCAGCTCACCACCGAAGACAGGGCCGAACACTGAAGCTTTCTTT

d_call: TRBD1
j_call: TRBJ1-2
v_call: TRBV4-3
cdr3_aa: CASSQGDRGDGYTF
cdr3_nt: TGCGCCAGCAGCCAAGGGGACAGGGGGGATGGCTACACCTTC

d_call: TRBD1
j_call: TRBJ1-2
v_call: TRBV10-3
cdr3_aa: CAIRIQGARYTF
cdr3_nt: TGTGCCATCAGGATTCAGGGGGCGCGCTACACCTTC

d_call: TRBD2
j_call: TRBJ2-3
v_call: TRBV4-1
cdr3_aa: CASSDGGLAGTDTQYF
cdr3_nt: TGCGCCAGCAGCGATGGGGGACTAGCGGGTACAGATACGCAGTATTTT

d_call: TRBD1
j_call: TRBJ1-1
v_call: TRBV29-1
cdr3_aa: CTWDRNTEAFF
cdr3_nt: TGCACCTGGGACAGGAACACTGAAGCTTTCTTT

d_call: .
j_call: TRBJ2-2
v_call: TRBV6-6
cdr3_aa: CASSYSTGESTGELFF
cdr3_nt: TGTGCCAGCAGTTATTCGACAGGAGAGTCCACCGGGGAGCTGTTTTTT

d_call: .
j_call: TRBJ2-7
v_call: TRBV18
cdr3_aa: CASSPDSYEQYF
cdr3_nt: TGTGCCAGCTCACCGGACAGCTACGAGCAGTACTTC

d_call: .
j_call: TRBJ1-1
v_call: TRBV19
cdr3_aa: CASSVNRETEAFF
cdr3_nt: TGTGCCAGTAGTGTAAACAGGGAGACTGAAGCTTTCTTT

d_call: TRBD1
j_call: TRBJ1-4
v_call: TRBV7-9
cdr3_aa: CASSSLGTGEKLFF
cdr3_nt: TGTGCCAGCAGCTCCCTTGGGACAGGTGAAAAACTGTTTTTT

d_call: .
j_call: TRBJ1-1
v_call: TRBV7-2
cdr3_aa: CASSFSVNTEAFF
cdr3_nt: TGTGCCAGCAGCTTTTCCGTGAACACTGAAGCTTTCTTT

d_call: .
j_call: TRBJ1-2
v_call: TRBV5-1
cdr3_aa: CASSLVADGAYGYTF
cdr3_nt: TGCGCCAGCAGCTTGGTTGCAGACGGAGCTTATGGCTACACCTTC

d_call: .
j_call: TRBJ2-5
v_call: TRBV7-3
cdr3_aa: CASSLRRGARETQYF
cdr3_nt: TGTGCCAGCAGCTTAAGACGGGGGGCCCGAGAGACCCAGTACTTC